This T cell receptor beta chain was captured by sequencing in a study of shared clonotypes between healthy human individuals (dated by TCRdb to 2018 to 2021). In the study overall: A few men and two women, aged 18 to 49 years, made up the cohort. For each donor, CD4 naive and CD4 memory were each given three plates, CD8 naive was given two plates, and CD8 memory was given one plate. To estimate repertoire size and how much clonotype sharing occurs between individuals, the study deeply sequenced the blood TCR repertoires of about five healthy adults. Different laboratories and diverse techniques were used to prepare libraries and sequence TCR repertoires, to increase sequencing depth and limit assay-specific biases. Per donor, leukapheresis produced somewhere between about 0.94 and 9 billion PBMCs.

Here is what the overall study found, with its caveats: Sampling was restricted to blood, and TCR repertoires in tissue are likely to differ from TCR repertoires in blood. Based on pairwise subsampling, the degree of clonotype sharing among donors was expected to be affected by sequencing depth. Because the study included only a small number of donors, the genetic and exposure-history diversity represented was limited. Larger estimated clonotype richness was generally found for naive subsets than for memory subsets. Clonotypes shared by all four sorted-subset donors showed higher generation probabilities than non-shared clonotypes. Across a few donors, 5% to 6% of naive CD4, roughly 3.5% of naive CD8, 2% to 2.5% of memory CD4, and roughly 0.41% of memory CD8 clonotypes were shared. Rarefaction of sorted-subset datasets indicated incomplete sequencing despite the large sequencing depth.

CDR1 and CDR2, looked up from the germline V gene, are SGHTA and FQGTGA. V ends up 1 base short and J 3 bases short, with an unmatched junction base count of 0. There are 14 amino acids in the CDR3, from cysteine to phenylalanine inclusive. The CDR3 DNA has 42 bases and is translated from base 1. The donors were healthy, HIV-negative adults who had no recently reported acute infections or vaccinations. All donors were Caucasian adults living in Nashville, Tennessee, USA. Magnetic negative selection was used to enrich CD4+ T cells, after which naive cells were positively selected on CD45RA and the negative fraction became the memory subset. Blood was collected by leukapheresis, and PBMCs were isolated by Ficoll-Histopaque density gradient centrifugation and then cryopreserved in liquid nitrogen vapor phase. Analytical flow cytometry was used to check the purity and quantity of every magnetically sorted T cell population. Genomic DNA was isolated from each sorted fraction and quantified by UV absorbance on a Nanodrop 2000c.

As for this clone: Its antigen target is currently unknown. Per-base qualities were not stored, and no clone one base away is much larger.

Using the deep immunoSEQ assay, multiplex PCR amplified TCR CDR3 regions from genomic DNA. Extracted genomic DNA from each cell subset was spread evenly across all wells of several immunoSEQ 96-well plates, with each plate serving as a replicate. For sorted subsets, around 200 ng genomic DNA, equal to about 30,000 T cell genomes, was loaded into each replicate PCR. Purified libraries were quantified with a Qubit 3.0 fluorometer, sized on a Bioanalyzer 2100, and re-quantified with the KAPA Library Quantification kit. Each immunoSEQ 96-well plate was sequenced on its own single-read 150-cycle Illumina NextSeq 550 flow cell. In the paper's pipeline: Because the immunoSEQ output held only junctional sequences and lacked quality scores, the filtering could not match the filtering applied to full-length reads. To assign V/J genes and CDR3, sequences were annotated against IMGT germline references using PyIR, a Python wrapper for IgBLAST v1.9. Reads were filtered out if the reads had weak V/J assignments (E-value above 1e-6), no CDR3, stop codons, out-of-frame junctions, or ambiguous translated residues. A V3J clonotype was defined by an identical inferred V gene, J gene, and CDR3 amino acid sequence. To compute the percentage overlap between repertoires, the number of shared unique clonotypes was divided by the size of the smaller repertoire. Repertoire richness was assessed with RTK rarefaction, the Chao1 estimator, and Recon v2.1 estimates of unobserved clonotypes. For all TCRbeta clonotypes obtained by the gDNA method from several donors, generation probabilities were computed with OLGA. TCRdb mirrors the immuneACCESS table, restricted to in-frame sequences. Some clones are absent from its copies; in checked studies, under half trace to an unresolved V gene, and the reason for the others is unknown. D and trimming come from the DNA, and the V and J calls and clone size come from that table. The sample table contains about 1.5 million clones; only one count was recorded for 95% to 99% of them. Together, the top ten hold roughly 0.4% of the sample.

Material: naive CD4+ T cells sorted from blood. The cell subset or site label for this specimen denotes: CD45RA+ positively selected. The chain joins TRBV7-3 to TRBJ1-1, and TRBD1 matches 9 of the central bases. The TCR was taken from a man aged 30-40 years in good health. The encoded CDR3 is CASSLRDRDTEAFF. The DNA reads TGTGCCAGCAGCTTAAGGGACAGGGACACTGAAGCTTTCTTT.